What follows are 28 T cell receptor beta chains derived from one specimen sequenced in a study of cytomegalovirus exposure and HLA in healthy donors. Primers for the PCR totalled 60 Vbeta and 13 Jbeta. Here immunoSEQ multiplex PCR was the method, and the copy in TCRdb shows in-frame clones only, minus some. Of about 100,000 clones listed, around 85% are singletons. The sequencing sample was made of PBMCs. Every receptor here comes from a man under 40 in good health and CMV-seronegative.

This clone came up once. This sequence joins TRBV27 and TRBJ2-7, with TRBD2 matching over 9 bases. This CDR3 comprises 15 residues. The germline V gene has CDR1 MNHEY and CDR2 SMNVEV (reference sequence). V dropped 6 bases and J dropped 2; count of bases not matched to a gene: 8. The CDR3 region is CASRGSGSNAYEQYF. CDR3 in DNA: TGTGCCAGCAGGGGTAGCGGGAGTAACGCCTACGAGCAGTACTTC.

V usage is TRBV2 and J usage is TRBJ2-5; D ambiguous. This CDR3 has 13 amino acids. V dropped 6 bases and J dropped 2 bases, with 10 bases sitting between them. Germline V gene lookup returns CDR1 SNHLY and CDR2 FYNNEI. The CDR3 loop reads CASSPGDQETQYF. CDR3 sequence (DNA): TGTGCCAGCAGCCCCGGTGATCAAGAGACCCAGTACTTC.

The chain has TRBV27 and TRBJ1-5, with D tentatively TRBD1 (6 bases). The CDR3 totals 14 residues. CDR1 and CDR2 (germline): MNHEY, SMNVEV (reference sequence). With 2 bases removed from V and 2 bases from J, the gap between germline ends came to 7 bases. CDR3 amino acids: CASSLNRGNQPQHF. The CDR3 DNA sequence: TGTGCCAGCAGTTTAAACAGGGGCAATCAGCCCCAGCATTTT.

The V gene is TRBV7-6, the J gene TRBJ2-3, with 7 bases that match TRBD1. The CDR3 covers 15 residues. The germline gives CDR1 SGHVS, CDR2 FNYEAQ. The V gene end was trimmed by 10 bases and the J gene end by 0 bases; junction bases not matched to a gene: 10. CDR3 residues: CAIGKGASSTDTQYF. The CDR3 DNA sequence: TGTGCCATCGGAAAGGGGGCCTCTAGCACAGATACGCAGTATTTT.

The gene calls are TRBV10-1 and TRBJ2-7; D remains unclear. Germline CDR1 WNHNN, CDR2 SYGVQD (reference sequence). This CDR3 spans 13 amino acids. Trimming took off 6 bases at V and 2 bases at J, with 11 bases between the two ends. CDR3 loop: CASRLDTPYEQYF. The CDR3 region has the DNA TGCGCCAGCAGACTCGACACCCCCTACGAGCAGTACTTC.

The chain recombines TRBV29-1 with TRBJ1-2; weak D call: TRBD1 (5 bases). CDR1 and CDR2 (germline): SQVTM, ANQGSEA. The CDR3 is 14 residues long. V was trimmed by 5 bases and J by 7 bases, leaving 20 bases between them. CDR3 protein: CSVHSGNRSGGYTF. In nucleotides, the CDR3 is TGCAGCGTTCACAGCGGGAACAGGTCTGGTGGCTACACCTTC.

The chain links TRBV7-8 to TRBJ1-1; D gene ambiguous. The CDR3 consists of 16 residues. Germline CDR1 SGHVS, CDR2 FQNEAQ. The V end was cut by 5 bases, the J end by 4 bases, with 20 bases between. The CDR3, as DNA: TGTGCCAGCAGCCAAGGGAGGTTAACGTACCGCACTGAAGCTTTCTTT. Its protein product is CASSQGRLTYRTEAFF.

This sequence joins TRBV4-1 and TRBJ2-1; 12 positions match TRBD2. The CDR3 totals 18 residues. The junction had 12 bases not matched to a gene; V was cut back by 1 base and J by 8 bases. Germline CDR1 is MGHRA and CDR2 is YSYEKL. CDR3 sequence (DNA): TGCGCCAGCAGCCAAGGAAGGCTAGCGGGAGGGCCTGGGCATGAGCAGTTCTTC. Residues: CASSQGRLAGGPGHEQFF.

The sample holds a few counts of this clone. The chain joins TRBV6-5 to TRBJ1-5; no clear D gene. The CDR3 sequence is 15 residues long. Germline-derived CDR1 and CDR2 are MNHEY and SVGAGI. V was clipped by 0 bases and J by 2 bases, with 8 bases between them. The CDR3 coding sequence is TGTGCCAGCAGTTACTCTAGTACAGGCAATCAGCCCCAGCATTTT. It specifies CASSYSSTGNQPQHF.

This chain links TRBV27 with TRBJ1-5; a possible D gene is TRBD1 (6 bases). There are 14 residues in the CDR3. Germline CDR1 and CDR2: MNHEY and SMNVEV (reference sequence). Between the trimmed V and J ends, which lost 2 bases and 5 bases, there was a span of 10 bases. In DNA form, the CDR3 reads TGTGCCAGCAGTTTAGCACAGGGCCATCAGCCCCAGCATTTT. Translated, it gives CASSLAQGHQPQHF.

The chain links TRBV25-1 to TRBJ2-6; D uncertain. Trimming pared 6 bases from V and 0 bases from J, leaving 6 bases between. The germline V gene encodes CDR1 MGHDK and CDR2 SYGVNS. The CDR3 sequence is 14 residues long. The CDR3 sequence: CASSWSSGANVLTF. CDR3 sequence (DNA): TGTGCCAGCAGCTGGAGCTCTGGGGCCAACGTCCTGACTTTC.

The J gene is TRBJ2-7, the V gene TRBV4-1; the match to TRBD1 covers 7 bases. The V segment lost 2 bases and the J segment 2 bases; nucleotides outside the gene matches: 3. The germline gives CDR1 MGHRA, CDR2 YSYEKL. This CDR3 is built from 14 residues. Here the CDR3 reads CASSQPGQTYEQYF. The DNA of the CDR3 is TGCGCCAGCAGCCAACCGGGACAGACCTACGAGCAGTACTTC.

This clone was seen once. This chain links TRBV25-1 with TRBJ2-3; 9 bases are a match to TRBD1. After removal of 6 bases from V and 8 bases from J, the junction contained 6 bases not matched to a gene. CDR1 MGHDK and CDR2 SYGVNS come from the germline V gene. This CDR3 has 13 residues. For the CDR3, the DNA is TGTGCCAGCAGCCTACAGGGGGCCGGTACGCAGTATTTT. It specifies CASSLQGAGTQYF.

As DNA, the CDR3 is TGTGCCACCAGCAGAGTAATGGGGGCCGACATAAGCACAGATACGCAGTATTTT. This translates into CATSRVMGADISTDTQYF. The chain carries TRBV15 and TRBJ2-3, with a weak D call TRBD1 (6 bases). The CDR3 consists of 18 residues. Germline CDR1 LNHNV, CDR2 YYDKDF (reference sequence). V was shortened by 1 base and J by 0 bases, with 17 bases between the two germline ends.

A note on this clone: The conserved closing phenylalanine or tryptophan is absent in this CDR3, likely reflecting a read error. The V gene is TRBV2, the J gene TRBJ2-3; D may be TRBD2 (7 bases). Germline V gene sequence: CDR1 SNHLY, CDR2 FYNNEI. The V end was cut by 6 bases, the J end by 5 bases, with 18 bases between. This CDR3 comprises 15 residues. CDR3 sequence reads: CASSGGRGSVDTQYV. The CDR3, as DNA: TGTGCCAGCAGCGGGGGGCGGGGATCGGTAGATACGCAGTATGTT.

V gene TRBV29-1 combines with J gene TRBJ1-5; D is perhaps TRBD1 (6 bases). The ends were cut back, 6 bases at V and 2 bases at J, with 11 bases in the middle. The germline CDR1 and CDR2 sequences are SQVTM and ANQGSEA. The CDR3 has 13 residues. The CDR3 spells CSVRDTGNQPQHF. The CDR3 DNA reads TGCAGCGTCAGGGACACCGGCAATCAGCCCCAGCATTTT.

V usage is TRBV9 and J usage is TRBJ1-3; D might be TRBD1 (5 bases). This CDR3 comprises 17 residues. V lost 1 base and J 0 bases, leaving 14 bases between the germline ends. Germline loops: CDR1 SGDLS, CDR2 YYNGEE. CDR3 amino acids: CASSVHKTDDSGNTIYF. Written as DNA, the CDR3 is TGTGCCAGCAGCGTACACAAGACAGATGACTCTGGAAACACCATATATTTT.

As concerns this clone: Other nucleotide sequences from this sample produce the same CDR3. The V gene is TRBV5-1, the J gene TRBJ2-1; possible D gene TRBD2, 5 bases. Trimming cost V 4 bases and J 8 bases, with 16 bases left between them. The CDR3 is 14 amino acids. Germline CDR1 SGHRS, CDR2 YFSETQ. In nucleotides, the CDR3 is TGCGCCAGCAGCCTACCTAGCAGGATGGATGAGCAGTTCTTC. Residues: CASSLPSRMDEQFF.

The J gene is TRBJ2-1, the V gene TRBV6-5; TRBD1 matches 7 bases. Germline V lookup: CDR1 MNHEY, CDR2 SVGAGI. J was trimmed by 5 bases and V by 6 bases; bases with no gene match: 10. The CDR3 sequence is 15 residues long. The CDR3 spells CASSYTGARDNEQFF. The DNA for the CDR3 is TGTGCCAGCAGCTACACAGGGGCAAGGGACAATGAGCAGTTCTTC.

The chain links TRBV25-1 to TRBJ2-6; 9 bases match TRBD1. V was clipped by 1 base and J by 0 bases; unmatched bases: 4. The V gene's germline CDR1 is MGHDK and CDR2 SYGVNS. The length of the CDR3 is 18 residues. This chain's CDR3 is CASSELGQGYSGANVLTF. The CDR3, as DNA: TGTGCCAGCAGTGAATTGGGACAGGGCTACTCTGGGGCCAACGTCCTGACTTTC.

V usage is TRBV7-9 and J usage is TRBJ2-1; 8 bases match TRBD1. This CDR3 comprises 17 residues. CDR1 is SEHNR, CDR2 FQNEAQ, per germline (reference sequence). The V and J ends lost 5 bases and 4 bases, in that order; junction bases with no gene match: 13. The CDR3 nucleotides read TGTGCCAGCAGCGCAGACAGGGGCCCTCCCCAGTACAATGAGCAGTTCTTC. This gives the protein CASSADRGPPQYNEQFF.

The rearrangement links TRBV4-1 to TRBJ2-1; TRBD1 might be the D (6 bases). V lost 1 base to trimming and J lost 5 bases, with 12 bases between them. The CDR3 spans 15 residues. Germline-derived CDR1 and CDR2 are MGHRA and YSYEKL. CDR3 protein: CASSQVPGQDNEQFF. The CDR3 DNA sequence: TGCGCCAGCAGCCAAGTTCCGGGACAAGACAATGAGCAGTTCTTC.

This chain connects TRBV30 to TRBJ2-1; 11 bases are a match to TRBD1. The CDR3 consists of 18 residues. The ends lost 2 bases at V and 8 bases at J; junction bases unmatched: 17. Germline lookup yields CDR1 GTSNPN and CDR2 SVGIG (reference sequence). The CDR3 region has the DNA TGTGCCTGGAGTAGGCGGGTCCTACCGGGACAGGGGGTATATGAGCAGTTCTTC. Translated: CAWSRRVLPGQGVYEQFF.

This chain connects TRBV30 to TRBJ2-2, with a weak D call TRBD1 (6 bases). The CDR3 runs 15 residues. V was clipped by 0 bases and J by 6 bases, with 14 bases between them. Looked up from germline, CDR1 is GTSNPN and CDR2 is SVGIG (reference sequence). CDR3 protein: CAWSVGGPLAGELFF. The CDR3 nucleotides are TGTGCCTGGAGTGTAGGGGGACCGCTAGCCGGGGAGCTGTTTTTT.

V is TRBV28 and J is TRBJ1-5; TRBD1 agrees at 9 bases. The CDR3 runs to 16 residues. Per germline, CDR1 MDHEN and CDR2 SYDVKM. V dropped 7 bases and J dropped 3; count of bases not matched to a gene: 10. CDR3 coding DNA: TGTGCCAGCATCCTGAAACAGGGGGCTGCCAATCAGCCCCAGCATTTT. Amino acids: CASILKQGAANQPQHF.

This chain links TRBV5-1 with TRBJ2-7; 9 bases map to TRBD2. Per the germline V gene, CDR1 is SGHRS and CDR2 is YFSETQ. This CDR3 is 15 amino acids long. The V and J ends lost 4 bases and 0 bases, in that order; junction bases with no gene match: 5. This CDR3 is CASSRNSGSSYEQYF. Here the CDR3 DNA reads TGCGCCAGCAGCCGAAATAGCGGGAGCTCCTACGAGCAGTACTTC.

The V and J genes are TRBV6-5 and TRBJ2-1; 9 bases match TRBD1. This CDR3 contains 15 residues. Germline CDR1 and CDR2: MNHEY and SVGAGI. Losses at the gene ends were 9 bases for V and 3 bases for J; bases not matched to a gene: 9. CDR3 sequence (DNA): TGTGCCAGTAGGAGGGACAGGGTTAGCTACAATGAGCAGTTCTTC. It codes for CASRRDRVSYNEQFF.

This chain connects TRBV4-1 to TRBJ2-1; weak D call: TRBD2 (5 bases). Trimming cost V 1 base and J 3 bases, with 16 bases left between them. The CDR3 is made up of 17 amino acids. The germline CDR1 and CDR2 sequences are MGHRA and YSYEKL. The CDR3 bases are TGCGCCAGCAGCCAAGTAAAAGTAGCCGGGATCTACAATGAGCAGTTCTTC. It specifies CASSQVKVAGIYNEQFF.